This T cell receptor (beta chain) was observed in a study of shared clonotypes between healthy human individuals. Trimming cost V 5 bases and J 2 bases; bases outside gene matches: 22. Germline CDR1 and CDR2: GTSNPN and SVGIG (reference sequence). The length of the CDR3 is 20 residues. This clone was seen only once. The repertoire was sequenced with immunoSEQ multiplex PCR; TCRdb's copy has only in-frame clones and lacks some. Of 97,000 or so clones listed, roughly half are singletons. The rearrangement links TRBV30 to TRBJ2-2; TRBD2 matches 8 bases. The sequenced sample consisted of PBMCs. The sequence came from a woman in her thirties or forties in good health. Some clones in this sample may be carry-over from other donors' samples. CDR3 in amino acids: CAWGALWGGRSYSNTGELFF. In nucleotides, the CDR3 is TGTGCCTGGGGGGCTTTATGGGGCGGGAGGTCTTATAGTAACACCGGGGAGCTGTTTTTT. The complete variable domain, with remaining parts taken from reference TRBV30 and TRBJ2-2, reads SQTIHQWPATLVQPVGSPLSLECTVEGTSNPNLYWYRQAAGRGLQLLFYSVGIGQISSEVPQNLSASRPQDRQFILSSKKLLLSDSGFYLCAWGALWGGRSYSNTGELFFGEGSRLTVL.